This T cell receptor beta chain was sequenced for a study of T cell repertoires in cytomegalovirus infection (dated by TCRdb to about 2019). For the study in its entirety: Donor HLA type was relevant to the analysis, because carriage of CMV infection together with the matching HLA type was indicated by public TCR beta signatures.

CDR3 length: 18 amino acids, cysteine to phenylalanine. Just the 54-base CDR3 DNA is kept, in frame starting at base 1. In the germline V gene, CDR1 corresponds to SGDLS and CDR2 to YYNGEE. Germline trimming amounts to 4 bases on V and 0 bases on J, with 16 as the count of junction bases outside the gene matches. Notes on this clonotype: This clone's antigen is unknown. The input lacks base qualities; no much larger clone sits a single base away.

The instrument was an Illumina HiSeq 1500. Using fastp at Q25 and MiXCR, TCRdb reprocessed the public reads and kept productive beta chains. When rows share a CDR3 protein, they turn into one entry using the most common DNA and genes. Counted in this sample were 200,000 or so distinct CDR3 sequences; about 30% of them appeared once. Of the sample, 30% to 35% is held by the ten largest clones. The paper as a whole reports these results and caveats: Cumulative frequency of public TCR beta family members discriminated carriers of CMV infection plus the relevant HLA type in this cohort and an independent 352-donor cohort. The ex vivo response was dominated by HLA-C-restricted CMV-specific TCR beta clonotypes, which also provided the single most frequent clonotype in two of eight donors.

The TCR sequence derives from a human donor in good health (CMV status not recorded). Some clones in this sample may be carry-over from other donors' samples. The chain joins TRBV9 to TRBJ2-7; a stretch of 7 junction bases matches TRBD1. The sample comprised PBMCs. The DNA sequence is TGTGCCAGCAGCCCCGGGGTAGGGGGCCGAGCAATCTCCTACGAGCAGTACTTC. The translation is CASSPGVGGRAISYEQYF. The entire variable domain, with the stretches around the CDR3 drawn from the reference TRBV9 and TRBJ2-7 proteins, is DSGVTQTPKHLITATGQRVTLRCSPRSGDLSVYWYQQSLDQGLQFLIQYYNGEERAKGNILERFSAQQFPDLHSELNLSSLELGDSALYFCASSPGVGGRAISYEQYFGPGTRLTVT.